Below, one T cell receptor beta chain is given with its context. Its antigen is still unknown. Amplification used 60 Vbeta primers and 13 Jbeta primers. Using immunoSEQ multiplex PCR, the repertoire was profiled, and TCRdb retains in-frame clones only, with some absent. The sample shows about 150,000 clones, around 79% of them seen only once. The data derive from a study of cytomegalovirus exposure and HLA in healthy donors. The germline V gene encodes CDR1 MNHEY and CDR2 SVGAGI. The CDR3 consists of 16 residues. Trimming left V 4 bases short and J 0 bases short, with 10 bases between. Findings and caveats of the study: A missense variant in DCLRE1C was later tied to TCR beta V- and J-gene trimming.

This chain connects TRBV6-5 to TRBJ1-6; possibly TRBD1 for D (6 bases). The receptor was isolated from a man aged 18-30 years in good health and CMV-seronegative. Specimen: PBMCs. This CDR3 is CASSLGQSSYNSPLHF. The CDR3 DNA sequence: TGTGCCAGCAGTTTAGGACAGAGCTCCTATAATTCACCCCTCCACTTT.